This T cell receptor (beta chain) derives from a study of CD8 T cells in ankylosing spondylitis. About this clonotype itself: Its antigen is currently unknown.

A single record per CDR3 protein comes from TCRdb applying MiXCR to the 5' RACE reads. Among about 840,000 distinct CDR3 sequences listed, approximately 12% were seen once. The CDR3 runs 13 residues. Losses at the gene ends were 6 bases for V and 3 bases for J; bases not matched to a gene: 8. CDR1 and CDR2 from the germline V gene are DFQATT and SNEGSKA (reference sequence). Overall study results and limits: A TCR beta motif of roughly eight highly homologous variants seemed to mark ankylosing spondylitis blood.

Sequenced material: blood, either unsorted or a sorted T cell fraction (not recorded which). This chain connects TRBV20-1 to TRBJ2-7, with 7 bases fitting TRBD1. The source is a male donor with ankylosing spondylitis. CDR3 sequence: CSARQGNNYEQYF. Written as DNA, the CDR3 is TGCAGTGCCAGACAGGGTAACAACTACGAGCAGTACTTC.